Sequencing of this TCR beta chain was carried out in a study of somatic mutations in cytotoxic T cells in rheumatoid arthritis. Generated by immunoSEQ multiplex PCR, the TCRdb table keeps only in-frame clones and is missing some. Of about 19,000 clones in the sample, less than 85% are singletons; the top ten hold approximately 6.3%. This CDR3 region has 17 residues. Germline CDR1 SGHRS, CDR2 YFSETQ. V gave up 7 bases and J gave up 0 bases, with 20 bases separating them. This clone has more than one count but fewer than ten. What was sequenced was CD8+ T cells sorted from blood. The receptor was derived from a woman between 40 and 50 years old with rheumatoid arthritis. The gene calls are TRBV5-1 and TRBJ2-1; tentatively, D is TRBD2 (6 bases). The CDR3 reads CASGSPTGESSYNEQFF. The CDR3 nucleotides read TGCGCCAGCGGGAGCCCAACGGGGGAGAGCTCCTACAATGAGCAGTTCTTC.